Described below is a single TCR beta chain sequence and its context. Its antigen is currently unknown. These data originate in a study of radiotherapy plus CTLA-4 blockade in lung cancer. About the research overall: Of the patients, 15% to 20% showed objective responses and approximately 34% attained disease control.

Study findings and constraints: Alongside interferon-beta, early blood T cell clone dynamics were reportedly the best predictor of response. After radiotherapy and ipilimumab, tumor-derived clones expanded in peripheral blood.

Clones were read by immunoSEQ multiplex PCR, and TCRdb kept only the in-frame ones, dropping some. The sample has some 60,000 clones, 65% to 85% seen once. Patients with chemo-refractory metastatic non-small-cell lung cancer received focal radiation plus CTLA-4 blockade with ipilimumab. V was cut by 1 base and J by 0 bases, with 10 bases left in between. This CDR3 is 16 amino acids long. Germline CDR1 and CDR2: SGHTA and FQGNSA. The TCR was taken from a human donor with non-small cell lung cancer who had a complete response to radiotherapy plus ipilimumab. Sequences were derived from peripheral blood, sampled from a patient treated with radiotherapy plus ipilimumab. V and J are TRBV7-2 and TRBJ2-1, with a possible D match to TRBD2 (5 bases). The CDR3 coding sequence is TGTGCCAGCAGCTTAGGGACTTTCAGCTCCTACAATGAGCAGTTCTTC. Translation gives CASSLGTFSSYNEQFF.